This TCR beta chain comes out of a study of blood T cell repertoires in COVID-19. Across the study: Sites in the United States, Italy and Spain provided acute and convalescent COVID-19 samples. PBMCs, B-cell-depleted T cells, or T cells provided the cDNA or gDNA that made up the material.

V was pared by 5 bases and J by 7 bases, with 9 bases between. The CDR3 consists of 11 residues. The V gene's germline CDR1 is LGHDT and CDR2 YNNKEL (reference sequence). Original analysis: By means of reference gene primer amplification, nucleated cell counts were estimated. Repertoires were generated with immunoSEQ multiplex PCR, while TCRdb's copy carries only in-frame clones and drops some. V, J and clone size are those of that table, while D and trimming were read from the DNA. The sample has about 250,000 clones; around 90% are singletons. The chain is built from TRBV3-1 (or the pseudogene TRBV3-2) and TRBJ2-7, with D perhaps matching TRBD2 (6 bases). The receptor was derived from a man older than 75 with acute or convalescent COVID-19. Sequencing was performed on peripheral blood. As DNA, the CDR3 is TGTGCCAGCAGCGCTGCGGGGGAGCAGTACTTC. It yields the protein CASSAAGEQYF.